The subject of this entry is one T cell receptor (beta chain). The protocol was immunoSEQ multiplex PCR, while the TCRdb copy is restricted to in-frame clones and leaves out a portion. The data show just under 80,000 clones, about 89% seen once. In germline, CDR1 is SGHTA, CDR2 FQGNSA. Trimming shortened V by 6 bases and J by 5 bases, and 14 bases separated the two germline ends. This CDR3 spans 13 amino acids. The sample belongs to a study of OX40 agonist ivuxolimab in advanced cancers. The wider study: The dose-escalation cohort was roughly 83% male, with a mean age of about 60 years, ranging roughly 20 to 90.

The clonotype was recovered from an adult with an advanced solid tumor such as melanoma, head and neck, liver or kidney cancer. The chain is built from TRBV7-2 and TRBJ2-7, with D maybe TRBD2 (5 bases). The material was CD4+ or CD8+ T cells sorted from blood, obtained in a trial of the OX40 agonist ivuxolimab. The CDR3 DNA reads TGTGCCAGCAGGTTCTTCGGAGGCGACGAGCAGTACTTC. Translating it yields CASRFFGGDEQYF.